This T cell receptor (beta chain) was recovered during a study of CD8+CD57+ T cells in acquired aplastic anemia. Selection for sequencing was limited to patients who had shown CD8+CD57+ cell expansion by flow cytometry. Blood came from patients not yet given any therapy. This CDR3 has 14 residues. Germline-derived CDR1 and CDR2 are SEHNR and FQNEAQ (reference sequence). Deletions cut 1 base from V and 11 bases from J, with 16 bases between. Notes on the study in general: Significance was not reached for CD8+ Simpson's diversity between patients and controls. The same twenty-nine CD8+ CDR3 sequences occurred in patients and in controls.

The template for TCR beta VDJ and CDR3 sequence profiling was genomic DNA. TCRdb reprocessed the reads with MiXCR, giving one entry per CDR3 protein. The sample has around 250,000 distinct CDR3 sequences; approximately 80% are singletons. About this clonotype: The antigen is not known.

Sequencing used sorted CD4+, CD8+, or CD8+CD57+ T cells (not recorded which) from PBMCs. V and J are TRBV7-9 and TRBJ2-3; D is uncertain. The origin of this receptor is a human donor with aplastic anemia. The CDR3 region is CASSLVSTNEKQYF. CDR3 in DNA: TGTGCCAGCAGCTTAGTCTCAACTAACGAAAAGCAGTATTTT.